This TCR beta chain came from a study of molecular identifiers for immune sequencing clone quantification. TCRdb fed the PCR reads into MiXCR, producing one record per CDR3 protein. The sample lists approximately 590,000 distinct CDR3 sequences, over 25% occurring once. Isolation of naive CD8 T cells was achieved by sorting on a CD8+CD4-CCR7+CD45RA+ phenotype. CDR1 is MNHNS, CDR2 SASEGT, per germline. Trimming cost V 4 bases and J 5 bases, with 11 bases left between them. CDR3 size: 13 residues. This clonotype was observed many times. The clonotype originates from a human donor in good health. Some libraries in this study had Jurkat cell RNA spiked in. The sequencing input was naive CD8+ T cells from blood, with Jurkat cell RNA spiked in. The subset denotes: FACS-sorted CD8+CD4-CCR7+CD45RA+ naive T cells. The chain combines TRBV6-1 with TRBJ2-5; the D gene is possibly TRBD2 (5 bases). CDR3: CASSVRGMETQYF. The CDR3 region has the DNA TGTGCCAGCAGTGTCCGGGGAATGGAGACCCAGTACTTC.